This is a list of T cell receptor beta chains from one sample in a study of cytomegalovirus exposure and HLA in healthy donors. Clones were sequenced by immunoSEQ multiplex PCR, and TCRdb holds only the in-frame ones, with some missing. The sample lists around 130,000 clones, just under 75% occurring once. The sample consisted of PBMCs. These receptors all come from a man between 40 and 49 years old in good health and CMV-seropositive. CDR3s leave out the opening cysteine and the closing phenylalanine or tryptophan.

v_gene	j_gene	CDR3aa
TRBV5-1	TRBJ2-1	ASCRDRSFDEQF
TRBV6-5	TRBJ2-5	ASSYSGTGGRETQY
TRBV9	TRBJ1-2	ASSADLQGQGMGGYT
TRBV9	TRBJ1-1	ASSVATGQAD
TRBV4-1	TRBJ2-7	ASSQATGGSYEQY
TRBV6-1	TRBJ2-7	ASSGTGRSYEQY
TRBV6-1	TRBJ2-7	ASSGASYEQY
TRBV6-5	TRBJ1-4	ASGGTATNEKLF
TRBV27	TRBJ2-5	ASSSTQGVGTQY
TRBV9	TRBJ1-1	ASSPGTGGILNTEAF
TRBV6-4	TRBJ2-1	ASSDSKQEGSQQF
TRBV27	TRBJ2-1	ASTTGAGGNEQF
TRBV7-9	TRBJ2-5	ASSLVGTGKETQY
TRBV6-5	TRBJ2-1	ASSWIAGGRNEQF
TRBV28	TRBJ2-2	ASSQTGGGGELF
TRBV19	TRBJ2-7	ASTSDQTYEQY
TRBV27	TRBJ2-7	ASSFAGQGDVYEQY
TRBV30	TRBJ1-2	AIDRGQDGYT
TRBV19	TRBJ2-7	ASSIFPGQGLYEQY
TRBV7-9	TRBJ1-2	ASSLESVAGYGYT
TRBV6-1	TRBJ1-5	ASSVTTDNNQPQH
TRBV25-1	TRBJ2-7	ASSDSRSYEQY
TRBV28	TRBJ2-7	ASSVGTGTGEQY
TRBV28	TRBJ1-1	ASSFWTGDPEAF
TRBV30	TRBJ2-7	AWSELPPSGPRREQY
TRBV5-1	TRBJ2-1	ASSSDPREGSRANEQF
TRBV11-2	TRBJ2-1	ASSQTSGRIYEQF
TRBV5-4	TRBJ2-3	ASSSYRQGRDTDTQY
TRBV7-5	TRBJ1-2	VRSLVLGRPMNGYT
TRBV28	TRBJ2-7	ASEGGSSYEQY
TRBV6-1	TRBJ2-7	ASSDSREGHEQY
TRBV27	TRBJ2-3	ASSPQGLPDTQY
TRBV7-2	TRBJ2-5	ASSPRREETQY
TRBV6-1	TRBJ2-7	ASSGPGQDSYEQY
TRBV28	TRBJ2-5	SGASGKETQY
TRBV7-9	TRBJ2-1	CSSLVTPRETNEQF
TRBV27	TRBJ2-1	ASSLLRNEQF
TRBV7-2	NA	ASTPGGLPYEQY
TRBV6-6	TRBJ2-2	ASNRLAGELF
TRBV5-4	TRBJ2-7	ASSPGQAPIIYEQY
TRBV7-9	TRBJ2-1	ASGERTSGDNEQF
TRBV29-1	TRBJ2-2	SVYGGTGGWTGELF
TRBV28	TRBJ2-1	ASFDEGSYNEQF
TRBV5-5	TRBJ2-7	ASSVTGSYEQY
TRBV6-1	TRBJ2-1	ASSEDVWGRGEQF
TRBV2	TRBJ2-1	ASSEARAGEQF
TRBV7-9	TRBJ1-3	ASSLARSGWGNTIY
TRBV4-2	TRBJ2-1	ASTLGGDESRNEQF
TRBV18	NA	ASSPLPPRVHEQY